This TCR beta chain emerged from a study of blood T cell repertoires in COVID-19. Study-wide context: Samples of COVID-19 (acute and convalescent) were obtained from the United States, Italy and Spain.

As originally analysed: Cell counts per sample came from amplifying reference gene primers. The repertoire was sequenced with immunoSEQ multiplex PCR; TCRdb's copy has only in-frame clones and lacks some. The V and J calls and clone size come from that table; D and trimming were worked out from the DNA. The sample includes roughly 72,000 clones, roughly 91% of them seen just once. The CDR3 length is 14 residues. Germline V lookup: CDR1 MGHRA, CDR2 YSYEKL. V dropped 4 bases and J dropped 6; count of bases not matched to a gene: 4. This sequence was found in a human donor in a cohort sampled during active COVID-19. What was sequenced was peripheral blood. The rearrangement joins TRBV4-1 to TRBJ2-7, with 12 nucleotides matching TRBD1. CDR3 nucleotides: TGCGCCAGCAGCCCGGGACAGGGGGCAACCGAGCAGTACTTC. Its protein product is CASSPGQGATEQYF.